This T cell receptor beta chain originates from a study of follicular helper T cells after annual influenza vaccination (dated by TCRdb to about 2017). With respect to the entire study: Blood was collected on days 0, 7 and 28 after each seasonal influenza vaccination. Some subjects were followed across successive annual vaccinations spanning the 2013-2014, 2014-2015 and 2015-2016 seasons to study recall of cTfh clones. Samples from 2013-2014 were cryopreserved, whereas samples from about 2015 were processed immediately after collection. Multi-year samples were available from six subjects, with four subjects covering two vaccination seasons and two subjects covering three seasons. One week after vaccination, a second recruited cohort of approximately 11 subjects (Table S1) displayed a similar ICOS+CD38+ cTfh response. Study-wide conclusions, independent of this receptor: ICOS+CD38+ cTfh clonality correlated with the frequency of that population, and its change correlated with the change in circulating plasmablast frequency. Successive annual vaccinations recalled a recurring oligoclonal ICOS+CD38+ cTfh response that included tetramer and AIM influenza-specific clonotypes. Undersampling of the much larger non-cTfh compartments could not be excluded when assessing influenza clone enrichment. Day 7 ICOS+CD38+ clones were most often found later in ICOS-CD38- cTfh, suggesting that subset may serve as a memory reservoir. Only 10-20% of analyzed cells yielded productive TCRB sequences, so sampling of rare clonotypes was not possible.

What the time point label conveys for this sample: 2014-2015 season, pre-vaccination. Seasonal inactivated influenza vaccine (Fluvarix) was administered to adults, and sorted blood CD4 subsets were tracked by TCRB sequencing before and after vaccination. To be eligible, subjects had to be community-dwelling and could not have received an influenza vaccine during the previous 6 months. Influenza vaccine contraindications, substance abuse, HIV/AIDS, active malignancy, immunomodulatory medication and active illness such as respiratory infection were included among the exclusion criteria. At each time point, somewhere between about 40 and 110 mL of blood was taken. Either Ficoll-Paque PLUS or SepMate separation was used to isolate PBMC. As a non-Tfh subset for comparison, CXCR5- memory CD4 T cells were sorted. Before DNA extraction, cell subsets were sorted from PBMC on a BD FACS Aria. The germline V gene provides CDR1 MDHEN and CDR2 SYDVKM. From its cysteine to its phenylalanine, the CDR3 spans 15 amino acids. The kept DNA is CDR3 alone, 45 bases in frame from the first base. Trimming accounts for 5 bases at V and 11 bases at J, while the number of junction bases matched to no gene is 15.

The library was produced with the immunoSEQ multiplex PCR assay. Adaptive Biotechnologies carried out TCRB amplification, library preparation, sequencing and preliminary bioinformatics at Survey level resolution. In the paper's pipeline: In R, clonality was calculated as 1 minus the normalized Shannon entropy, and the Gini index was computed using the R package ineq. The overlap score was defined as the summed counts of shared sequences divided by the total counts of all sequences in both compared samples. Fisher's exact test, with an assumed theoretical repertoire of 10^7 TCRB sequences, was used to assess the significance of shared clonotypes. This is the immuneACCESS table as TCRdb keeps it, with only in-frame sequences that have V and J called. A part of the clones is gone; compared with another copy, unresolved V genes explain less than half, and the rest is unexplained. V, J and clone size derive from that table, while D and trimming were established from the DNA sequence. The sample has 13,000 to 15,000 clones on record, around four fifths of them singletons. In total, the top ten clones hold 0.27% of the sample.

As to this clone: The antigen this receptor binds is unknown. No quality values exist for individual bases; no much larger clone is one base distant.

Here the chain combines TRBV28 and TRBJ1-5, with TRBD1 identical over 7 junction bases. Sequenced material: CXCR5- memory CD4+ T cells sorted from blood, taken on the day of influenza vaccination. According to the study, the label for this sample's cell subset or site signals: CXCR5- memory CD4 T cells. This sequence was found in an adult who received the influenza vaccine. CDR3 reads: CASSTLDRSDVTQHF. The nucleotide sequence is TGTGCCAGCAGTACCCTGGACAGGAGCGACGTTACCCAGCATTTT.